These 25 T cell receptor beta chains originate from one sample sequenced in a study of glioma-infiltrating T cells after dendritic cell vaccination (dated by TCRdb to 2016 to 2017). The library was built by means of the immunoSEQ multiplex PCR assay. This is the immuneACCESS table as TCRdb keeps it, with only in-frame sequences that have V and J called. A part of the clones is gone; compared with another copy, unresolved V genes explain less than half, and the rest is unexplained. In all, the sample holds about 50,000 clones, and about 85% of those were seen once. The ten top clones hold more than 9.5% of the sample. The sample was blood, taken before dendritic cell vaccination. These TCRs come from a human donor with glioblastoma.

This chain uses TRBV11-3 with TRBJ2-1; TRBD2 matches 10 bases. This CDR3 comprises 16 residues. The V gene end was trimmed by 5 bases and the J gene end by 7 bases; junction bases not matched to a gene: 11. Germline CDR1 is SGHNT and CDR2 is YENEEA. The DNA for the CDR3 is TGTGCCAGCAGCCCACGACTAGCGGGTTTGGGGAATGAGCAGTTCTTC. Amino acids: CASSPRLAGLGNEQFF.

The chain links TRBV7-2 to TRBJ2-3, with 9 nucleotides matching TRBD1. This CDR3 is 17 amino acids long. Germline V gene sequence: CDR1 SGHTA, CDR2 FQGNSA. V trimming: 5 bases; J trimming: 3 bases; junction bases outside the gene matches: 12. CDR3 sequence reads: CASSIPGQGRRTDTQYF. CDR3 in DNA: TGTGCCAGCAGCATACCGGGACAGGGTAGGAGAACAGATACGCAGTATTTT.

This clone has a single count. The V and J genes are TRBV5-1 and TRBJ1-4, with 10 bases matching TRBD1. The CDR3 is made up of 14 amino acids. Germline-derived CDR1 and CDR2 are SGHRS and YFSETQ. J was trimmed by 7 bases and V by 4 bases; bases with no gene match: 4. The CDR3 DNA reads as TGCGCCAGCAGCCGCGGGACAGGGGTTGAAAAACTGTTTTTT. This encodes CASSRGTGVEKLFF.

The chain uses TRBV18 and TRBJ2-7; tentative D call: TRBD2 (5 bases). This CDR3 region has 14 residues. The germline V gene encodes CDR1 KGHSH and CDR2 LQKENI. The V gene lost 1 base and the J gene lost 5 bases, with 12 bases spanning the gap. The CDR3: CASSPQPGSHEQYF. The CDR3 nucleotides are TGTGCCAGCTCACCACAGCCGGGGAGCCACGAGCAGTACTTC.

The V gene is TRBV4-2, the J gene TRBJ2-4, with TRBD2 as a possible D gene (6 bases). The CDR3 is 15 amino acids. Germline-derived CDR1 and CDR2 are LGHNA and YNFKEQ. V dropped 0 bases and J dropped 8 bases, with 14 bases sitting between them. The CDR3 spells CASSQDSGRGDIQYF. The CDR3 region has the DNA TGTGCCAGCAGCCAAGATAGCGGCCGTGGGGACATTCAGTACTTC.

The CDR3 loop reads CASSQEPPAGRLMETQYF. As DNA, the CDR3 is TGCGCCAGCAGCCAAGAACCTCCAGCGGGGAGGTTGATGGAGACCCAGTACTTC. This sequence joins TRBV4-1 and TRBJ2-5, with TRBD2 identical over 7 bases. CDR3 length: 18 amino acids. Germline V gene data show CDR1 as MGHRA and CDR2 as YSYEKL. The trim removed 0 bases at V and 5 bases at J, leaving 15 bases unmatched.

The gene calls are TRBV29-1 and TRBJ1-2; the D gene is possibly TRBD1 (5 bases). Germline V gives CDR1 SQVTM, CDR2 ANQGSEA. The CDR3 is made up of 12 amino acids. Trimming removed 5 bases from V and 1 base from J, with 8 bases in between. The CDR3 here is CSVSGLNYGYTF. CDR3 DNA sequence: TGCAGCGTTTCGGGACTTAACTATGGCTACACCTTC.

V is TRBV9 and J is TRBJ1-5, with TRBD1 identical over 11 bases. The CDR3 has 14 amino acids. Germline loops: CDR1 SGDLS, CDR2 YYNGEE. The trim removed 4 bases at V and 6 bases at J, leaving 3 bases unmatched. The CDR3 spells CASSTDRGLQPQHF. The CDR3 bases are TGTGCCAGCAGCACGGACAGGGGGCTTCAGCCCCAGCATTTT. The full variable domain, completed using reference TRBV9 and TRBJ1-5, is DSGVTQTPKHLITATGQRVTLRCSPRSGDLSVYWYQQSLDQGLQFLIQYYNGEERAKGNILERFSAQQFPDLHSELNLSSLELGDSALYFCASSTDRGLQPQHFGDGTRLSIL.

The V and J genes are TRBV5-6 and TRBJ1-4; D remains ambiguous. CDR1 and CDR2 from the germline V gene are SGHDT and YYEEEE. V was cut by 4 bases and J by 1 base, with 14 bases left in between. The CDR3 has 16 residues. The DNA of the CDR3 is TGTGCCAGCAGCCTGGGCGGATATTTAACTAATGAAAAACTGTTTTTT. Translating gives CASSLGGYLTNEKLFF.

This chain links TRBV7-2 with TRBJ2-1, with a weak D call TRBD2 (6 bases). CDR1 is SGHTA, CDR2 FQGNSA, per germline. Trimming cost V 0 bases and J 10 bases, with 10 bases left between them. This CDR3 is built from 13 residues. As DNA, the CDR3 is TGTGCCAGCAGCTTAGCGCCGGGAGAGGAGCAGTTCTTC. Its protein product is CASSLAPGEEQFF.

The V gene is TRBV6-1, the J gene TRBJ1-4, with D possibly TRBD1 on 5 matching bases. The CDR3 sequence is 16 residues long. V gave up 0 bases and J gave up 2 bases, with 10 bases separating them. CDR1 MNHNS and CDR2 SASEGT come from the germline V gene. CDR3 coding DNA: TGTGCCAGCAGTGAAGCTCAGGGCTTGACTAATGAAAAACTGTTTTTT. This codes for CASSEAQGLTNEKLFF.

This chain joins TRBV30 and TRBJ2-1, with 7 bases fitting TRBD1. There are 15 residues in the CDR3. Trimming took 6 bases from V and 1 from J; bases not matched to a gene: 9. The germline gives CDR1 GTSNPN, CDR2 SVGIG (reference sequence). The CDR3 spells CACPRQGLSYNEQFF. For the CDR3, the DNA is TGTGCCTGCCCCCGACAGGGTTTATCCTACAATGAGCAGTTCTTC.

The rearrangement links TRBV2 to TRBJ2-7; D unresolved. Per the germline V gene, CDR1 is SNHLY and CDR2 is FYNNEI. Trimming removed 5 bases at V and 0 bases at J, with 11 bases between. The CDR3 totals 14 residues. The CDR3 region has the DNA TGTGCCAGCAGTACCTCAGGAAACTCCTACGAGCAGTACTTC. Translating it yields CASSTSGNSYEQYF.

Written as DNA, the CDR3 is TGTGCCAGCAGCTTCAGGAGCACAGGAACTTATCAGCCCCAGCATTTT. Its translation is CASSFRSTGTYQPQHF. The chain uses TRBV7-2 and TRBJ1-5; possible D gene TRBD1, 5 bases. The germline gives CDR1 SGHTA, CDR2 FQGNSA. The CDR3 spans 16 residues. V was trimmed by 3 bases and J by 5 bases, leaving 17 bases between them.

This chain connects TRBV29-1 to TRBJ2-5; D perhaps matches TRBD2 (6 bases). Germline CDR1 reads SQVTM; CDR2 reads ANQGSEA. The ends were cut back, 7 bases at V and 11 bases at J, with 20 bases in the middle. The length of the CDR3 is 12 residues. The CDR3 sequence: CSAAGLSREQYF. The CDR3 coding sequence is TGCAGCGCCGCGGGACTTTCCAGAGAGCAGTACTTC. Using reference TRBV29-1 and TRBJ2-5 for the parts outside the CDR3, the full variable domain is SAVISQKPSRDICQRGTSLTIQCQVDSQVTMMFWYRQQPGQSLTLIATANQGSEATYESGFVIDKFPISRPNLTFSTLTVSNMSPEDSSIYLCSAAGLSREQYFGPGTRLLVL.

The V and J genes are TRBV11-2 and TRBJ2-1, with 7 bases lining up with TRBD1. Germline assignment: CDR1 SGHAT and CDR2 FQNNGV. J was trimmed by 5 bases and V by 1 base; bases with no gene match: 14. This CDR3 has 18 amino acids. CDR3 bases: TGTGCCAGCAGCTTAGCCCGGGGTAGGGGGCGCTTTGACAATGAGCAGTTCTTC. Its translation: CASSLARGRGRFDNEQFF.

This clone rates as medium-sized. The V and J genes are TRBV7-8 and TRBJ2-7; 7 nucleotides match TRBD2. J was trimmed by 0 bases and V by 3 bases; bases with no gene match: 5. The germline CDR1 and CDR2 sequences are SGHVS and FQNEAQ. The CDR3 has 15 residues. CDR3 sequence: CASSLTSRSSYEQYF. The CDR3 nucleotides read TGTGCCAGCAGCTTGACTAGCCGCTCCTCCTACGAGCAGTACTTC.

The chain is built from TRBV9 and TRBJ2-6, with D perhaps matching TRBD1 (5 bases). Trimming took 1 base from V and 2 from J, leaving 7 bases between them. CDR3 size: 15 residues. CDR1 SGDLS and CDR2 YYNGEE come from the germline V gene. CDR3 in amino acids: CASSVSGTGANVLTF. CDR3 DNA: TGTGCCAGCAGCGTATCAGGGACTGGGGCCAACGTCCTGACTTTC.

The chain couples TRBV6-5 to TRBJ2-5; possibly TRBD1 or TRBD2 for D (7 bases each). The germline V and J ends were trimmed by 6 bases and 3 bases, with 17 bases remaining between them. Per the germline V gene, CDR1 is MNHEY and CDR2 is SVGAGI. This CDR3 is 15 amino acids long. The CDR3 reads CASSYRGGGEETQYF. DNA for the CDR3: TGTGCCAGCAGCTACAGGGGAGGGGGGGAAGAGACCCAGTACTTC.

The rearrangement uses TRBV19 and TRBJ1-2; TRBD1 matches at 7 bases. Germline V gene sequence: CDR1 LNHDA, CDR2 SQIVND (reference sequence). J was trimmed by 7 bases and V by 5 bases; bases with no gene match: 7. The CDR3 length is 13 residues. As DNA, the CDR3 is TGTGCCAGTAGTGTCGACAGGGAGCCTGGCTACACCTTC. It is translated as CASSVDREPGYTF.

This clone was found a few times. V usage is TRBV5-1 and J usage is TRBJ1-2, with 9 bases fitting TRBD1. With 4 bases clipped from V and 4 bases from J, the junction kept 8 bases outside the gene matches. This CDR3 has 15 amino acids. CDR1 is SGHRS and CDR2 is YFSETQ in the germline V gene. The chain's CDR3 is CASSPSDRGSYGYTF. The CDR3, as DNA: TGCGCCAGCAGCCCCTCGGACAGGGGAAGCTATGGCTACACCTTC.

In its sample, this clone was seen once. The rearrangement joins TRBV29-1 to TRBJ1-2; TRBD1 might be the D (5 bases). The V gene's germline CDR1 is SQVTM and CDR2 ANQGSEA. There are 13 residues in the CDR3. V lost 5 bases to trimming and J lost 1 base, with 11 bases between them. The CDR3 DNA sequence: TGCAGCGTTACGGACAATCTTAACTATGGCTACACCTTC. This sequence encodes CSVTDNLNYGYTF.

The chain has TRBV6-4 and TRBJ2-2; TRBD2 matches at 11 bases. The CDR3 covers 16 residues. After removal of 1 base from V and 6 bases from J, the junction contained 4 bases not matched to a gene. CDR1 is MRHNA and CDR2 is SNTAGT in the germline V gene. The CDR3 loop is CASSDFGTSGPGELFF. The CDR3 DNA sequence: TGTGCCAGCAGTGACTTCGGGACTAGCGGCCCCGGGGAGCTGTTTTTT.

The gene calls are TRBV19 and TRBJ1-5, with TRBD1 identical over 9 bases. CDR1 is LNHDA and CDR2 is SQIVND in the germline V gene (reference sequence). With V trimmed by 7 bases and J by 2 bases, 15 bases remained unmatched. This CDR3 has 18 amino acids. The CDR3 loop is CASNPLDRGNGRNQPQHF. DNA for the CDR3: TGTGCCAGTAACCCCTTGGACAGGGGTAATGGTCGCAATCAGCCCCAGCATTTT.

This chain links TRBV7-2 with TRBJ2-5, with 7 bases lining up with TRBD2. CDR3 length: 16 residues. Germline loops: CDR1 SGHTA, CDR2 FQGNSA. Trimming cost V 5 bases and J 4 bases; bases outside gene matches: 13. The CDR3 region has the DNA TGTGCCAGCAGCCTCATAAGGGGAGGGGAGAGAGAGACCCAGTACTTC. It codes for CASSLIRGGERETQYF.